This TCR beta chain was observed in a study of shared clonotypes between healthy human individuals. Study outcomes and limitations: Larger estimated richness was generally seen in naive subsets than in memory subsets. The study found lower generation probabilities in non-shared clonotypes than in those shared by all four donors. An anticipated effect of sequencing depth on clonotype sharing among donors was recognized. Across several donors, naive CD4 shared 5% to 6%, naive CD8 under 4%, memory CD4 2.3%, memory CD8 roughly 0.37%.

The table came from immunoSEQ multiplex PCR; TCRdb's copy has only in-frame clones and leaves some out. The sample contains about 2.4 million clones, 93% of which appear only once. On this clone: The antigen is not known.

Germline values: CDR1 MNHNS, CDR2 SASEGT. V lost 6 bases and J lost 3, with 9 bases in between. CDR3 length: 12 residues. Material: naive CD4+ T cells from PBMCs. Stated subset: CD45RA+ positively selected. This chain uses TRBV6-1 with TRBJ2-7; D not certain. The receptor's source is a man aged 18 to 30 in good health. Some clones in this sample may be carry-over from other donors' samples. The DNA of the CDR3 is TGTGCCAGCAGCCAAAACGACTACGAGCAGTACTTC. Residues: CASSQNDYEQYF.